Below are 8 T cell receptor beta chains sequenced from a single sample in a study of T cell responses to AZD1222 COVID-19 vaccine. Method: immunoSEQ multiplex PCR; TCRdb's copy keeps in-frame clones and lacks some. The top ten clones hold 17% of a sample with approximately 110,000 clones, 88% of them seen once. Sequenced here: peripheral blood, sampled on day 0 of AZD1222 vaccination. All receptors derive from an adult in good health.

V is TRBV30 and J is TRBJ1-3; D is undetermined. The V gene lost 4 bases and the J gene lost 2 bases, with 9 bases spanning the gap. The CDR3 sequence is 13 residues long. Germline assignment: CDR1 GTSNPN and CDR2 SVGIG (reference sequence). The CDR3 bases are TGTGCCTGGACAGGTCCCCCTGGAAACACCATATATTTT. Translating gives CAWTGPPGNTIYF.

The V and J genes are TRBV4-3 and TRBJ1-3; D unclear. Trimming shortened V by 0 bases and J by 0 bases, and 12 bases separated the two germline ends. The germline V gene encodes CDR1 LGHNA and CDR2 YSLEER. The CDR3 runs 17 residues. The CDR3 DNA reads TGCGCCAGCAGCCAAGATCTCATCAGAAACTCTGGAAACACCATATATTTT. Translated, it gives CASSQDLIRNSGNTIYF.

This clone occurred once. This rearrangement joins TRBV24-1 to TRBJ2-1; 8 bases agree with TRBD1. The trim removed 3 bases at V and 3 bases at J, leaving 3 bases unmatched. Germline CDR1 KGHDR, CDR2 SFDVKD. The CDR3 totals 15 residues. The CDR3 bases are TGTGCCACCAGTGATGACAGGGGCAACTACAATGAGCAGTTCTTC. This translates into CATSDDRGNYNEQFF.

This sequence joins TRBV6-5 and TRBJ1-2, with no clear D. This CDR3 region has 14 residues. Trimming removed 4 bases at V and 0 bases at J, with 9 bases between. Per germline, CDR1 MNHEY and CDR2 SVGAGI. In DNA, the CDR3 is TGTGCCAGCAGTTCGGCTCCATCTAACTATGGCTACACCTTC. This encodes CASSSAPSNYGYTF.

J is TRBJ2-7 and V is TRBV6-1, with TRBD1 matching 9 bases. The J segment lost 6 bases and the V segment lost 6 bases, leaving 9 bases of the junction unmatched. Germline CDR1 and CDR2: MNHNS and SASEGT. The CDR3 contains 14 residues. CDR3: CASSWGQGLSEQYF. CDR3 bases: TGTGCCAGCAGCTGGGGACAGGGTCTTTCCGAGCAGTACTTC.

The gene calls are TRBV12-3 or TRBV12-4 and TRBJ1-6; no clear D gene. The CDR3 totals 11 residues. V dropped 8 bases and J dropped 6 bases, with 5 bases sitting between them. CDR3 sequence reads: CASSVNSPLHF. CDR3 coding DNA: TGTGCCAGCTCCGTTAATTCACCCCTCCACTTT.

The J gene is TRBJ1-1, the V gene TRBV5-4, with D unclear. The V end lost 0 bases, the J end lost 4 bases, and 13 bases lay between the germline ends. The CDR3 covers 15 residues. Germline CDR1 SGHNT, CDR2 YYREEE (reference sequence). In DNA, the CDR3 is TGTGCCAGCAGCTTGGAAAGCCTCCGCGGCACTGAAGCTTTCTTT. It is translated as CASSLESLRGTEAFF.

The chain recombines TRBV28 with TRBJ1-2; 9 nucleotides align to TRBD1. This CDR3 comprises 15 residues. V was pared by 6 bases and J by 7 bases, with 12 bases of the junction left unmatched. CDR1 and CDR2 from the germline V gene are MDHEN and SYDVKM. As DNA, the CDR3 is TGTGCCAGCAGACGGCGGGACAGGGCGAGCCTTGGCTACACCTTC. It translates to CASRRRDRASLGYTF.